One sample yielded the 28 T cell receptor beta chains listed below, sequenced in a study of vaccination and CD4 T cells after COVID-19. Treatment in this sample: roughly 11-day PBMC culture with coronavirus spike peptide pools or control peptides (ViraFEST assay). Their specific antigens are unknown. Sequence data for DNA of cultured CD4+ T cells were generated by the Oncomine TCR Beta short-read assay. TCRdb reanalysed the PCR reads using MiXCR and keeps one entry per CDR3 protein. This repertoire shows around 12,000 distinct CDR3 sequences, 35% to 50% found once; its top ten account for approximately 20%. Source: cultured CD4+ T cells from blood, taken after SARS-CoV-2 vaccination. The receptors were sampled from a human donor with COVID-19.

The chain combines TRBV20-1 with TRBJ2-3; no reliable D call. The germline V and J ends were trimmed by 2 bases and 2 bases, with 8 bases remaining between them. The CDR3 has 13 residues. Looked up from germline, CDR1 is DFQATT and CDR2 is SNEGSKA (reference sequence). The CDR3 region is CSARLTHTDTQYF. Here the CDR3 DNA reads TGCAGTGCTAGACTCACCCACACAGATACGCAGTATTTT.

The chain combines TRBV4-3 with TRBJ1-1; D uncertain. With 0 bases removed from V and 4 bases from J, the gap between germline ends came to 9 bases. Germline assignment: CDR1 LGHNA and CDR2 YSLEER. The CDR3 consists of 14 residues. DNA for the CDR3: TGCGCCAGCAGCCAAGATAGGATGGTCACTGAAGCTTTCTTT. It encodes CASSQDRMVTEAFF.

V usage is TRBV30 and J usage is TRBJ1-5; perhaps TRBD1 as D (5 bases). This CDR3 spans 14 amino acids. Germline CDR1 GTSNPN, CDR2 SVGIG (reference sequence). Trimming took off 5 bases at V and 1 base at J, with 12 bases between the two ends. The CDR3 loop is CAWAQGVSNQPQHF. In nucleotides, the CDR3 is TGTGCCTGGGCGCAGGGTGTAAGCAATCAGCCCCAGCATTTT.

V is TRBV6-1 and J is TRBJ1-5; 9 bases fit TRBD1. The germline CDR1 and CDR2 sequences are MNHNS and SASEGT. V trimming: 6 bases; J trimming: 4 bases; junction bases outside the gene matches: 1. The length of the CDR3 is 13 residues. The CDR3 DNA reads TGTGCCAGCAGAGACAGGGGGAATCAGCCCCAGCATTTT. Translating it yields CASRDRGNQPQHF.

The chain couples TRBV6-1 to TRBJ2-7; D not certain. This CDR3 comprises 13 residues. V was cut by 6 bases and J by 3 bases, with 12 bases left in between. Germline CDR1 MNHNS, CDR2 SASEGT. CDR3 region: CASSSIDVYEQYF. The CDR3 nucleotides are TGTGCCAGCAGCTCGATCGATGTCTACGAGCAGTACTTC.

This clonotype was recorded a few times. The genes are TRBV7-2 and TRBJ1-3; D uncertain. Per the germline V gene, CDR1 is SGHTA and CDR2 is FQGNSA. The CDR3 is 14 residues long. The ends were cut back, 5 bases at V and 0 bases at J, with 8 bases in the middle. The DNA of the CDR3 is TGTGCCAGCAGCAAGCAGACCTCTGGAAACACCATATATTTT. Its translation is CASSKQTSGNTIYF.

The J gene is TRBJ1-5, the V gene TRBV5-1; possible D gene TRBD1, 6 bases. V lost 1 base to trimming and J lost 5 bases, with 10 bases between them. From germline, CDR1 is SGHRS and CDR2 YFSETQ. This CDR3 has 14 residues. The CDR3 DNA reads TGCGCCAGCAGCTTGACAGGGAGTGATCAGCCCCAGCATTTT. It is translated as CASSLTGSDQPQHF.

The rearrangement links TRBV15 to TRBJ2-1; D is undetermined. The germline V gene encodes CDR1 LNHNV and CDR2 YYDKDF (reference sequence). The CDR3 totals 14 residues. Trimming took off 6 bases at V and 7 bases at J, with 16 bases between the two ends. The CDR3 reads CATSAQSRQNEQFF. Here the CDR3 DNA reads TGTGCCACCAGTGCCCAATCGAGACAAAATGAGCAGTTCTTC.

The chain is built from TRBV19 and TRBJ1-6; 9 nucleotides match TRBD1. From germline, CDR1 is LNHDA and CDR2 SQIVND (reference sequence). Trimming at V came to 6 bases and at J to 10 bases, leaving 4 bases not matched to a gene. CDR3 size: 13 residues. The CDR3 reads CASSTGGGSPLHF. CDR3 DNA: TGTGCCAGTAGCACAGGGGGCGGATCACCCCTCCACTTT.

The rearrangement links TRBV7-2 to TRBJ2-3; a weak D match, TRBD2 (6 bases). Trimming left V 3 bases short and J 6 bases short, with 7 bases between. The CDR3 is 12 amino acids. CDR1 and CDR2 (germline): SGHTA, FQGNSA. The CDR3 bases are TGTGCCAGCAGCTTGGGACTGGATACGCAGTATTTT. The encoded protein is CASSLGLDTQYF.

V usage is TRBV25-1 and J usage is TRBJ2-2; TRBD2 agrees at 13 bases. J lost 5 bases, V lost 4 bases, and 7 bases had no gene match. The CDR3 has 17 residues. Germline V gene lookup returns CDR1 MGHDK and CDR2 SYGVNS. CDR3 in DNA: TGTGCCAGCAGTGCCCTGGGACTAGCGGGGTTAACCGGGGAGCTGTTTTTT. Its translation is CASSALGLAGLTGELFF.

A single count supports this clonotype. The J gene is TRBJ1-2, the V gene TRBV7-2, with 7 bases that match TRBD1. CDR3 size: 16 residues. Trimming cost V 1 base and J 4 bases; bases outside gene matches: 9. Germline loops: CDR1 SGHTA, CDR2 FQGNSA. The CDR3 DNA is TGTGCCAGCAGCTTAGAAAGACAGGGCCCCAGCTATGGCTACACCTTC. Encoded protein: CASSLERQGPSYGYTF. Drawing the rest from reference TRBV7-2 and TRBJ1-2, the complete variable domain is GAGVSQSPSNKVTEKGKDVELRCDPISGHTALYWYRQSLGQGLEFLIYFQGNSAPDKSGLPSDRFSAERTGGSVSTLTIQRTQQEDSAVYLCASSLERQGPSYGYTFGSGTRLTVV.

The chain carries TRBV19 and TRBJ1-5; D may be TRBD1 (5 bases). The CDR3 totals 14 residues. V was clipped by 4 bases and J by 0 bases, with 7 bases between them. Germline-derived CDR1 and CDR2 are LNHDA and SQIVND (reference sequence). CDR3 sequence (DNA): TGTGCCAGTAGTACCACAGGTAGCAATCAGCCCCAGCATTTT. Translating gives CASSTTGSNQPQHF. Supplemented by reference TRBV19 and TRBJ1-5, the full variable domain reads DGGITQSPKYLFRKEGQNVTLSCEQNLNHDAMYWYRQDPGQGLRLIYYSQIVNDFQKGDIAEGYSVSREKKESFPLTVTSAQKNPTAFYLCASSTTGSNQPQHFGDGTRLSIL.

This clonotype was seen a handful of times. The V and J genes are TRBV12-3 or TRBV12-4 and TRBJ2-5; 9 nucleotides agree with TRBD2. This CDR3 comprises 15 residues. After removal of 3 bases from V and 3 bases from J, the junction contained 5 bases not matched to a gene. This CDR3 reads CASSFGGGAEETQYF. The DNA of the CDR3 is TGTGCCAGCAGTTTCGGCGGGGGGGCTGAAGAGACCCAGTACTTC.

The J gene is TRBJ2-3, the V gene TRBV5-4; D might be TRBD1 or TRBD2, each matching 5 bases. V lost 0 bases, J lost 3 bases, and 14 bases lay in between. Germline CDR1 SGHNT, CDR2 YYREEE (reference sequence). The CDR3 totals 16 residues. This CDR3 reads CASSLAGSGRTDTQYF. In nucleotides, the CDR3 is TGTGCCAGCAGCTTGGCCGGATCAGGGAGAACAGATACGCAGTATTTT.

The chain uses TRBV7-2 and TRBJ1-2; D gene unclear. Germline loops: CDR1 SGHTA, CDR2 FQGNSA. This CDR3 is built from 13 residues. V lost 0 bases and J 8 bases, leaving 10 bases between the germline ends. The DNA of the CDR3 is TGTGCCAGCAGCTTAGCTGGGGTAGGCGGCTACACCTTC. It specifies CASSLAGVGGYTF.

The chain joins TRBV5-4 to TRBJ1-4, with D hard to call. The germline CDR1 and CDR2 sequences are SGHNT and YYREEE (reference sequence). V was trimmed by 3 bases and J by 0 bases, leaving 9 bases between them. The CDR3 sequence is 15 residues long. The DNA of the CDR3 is TGTGCCAGCAGCTCGGATGCAGCAACTAATGAAAAACTGTTTTTT. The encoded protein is CASSSDAATNEKLFF. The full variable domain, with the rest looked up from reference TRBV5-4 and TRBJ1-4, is ETGVTQSPTHLIKTRGQQVTLRCSSQSGHNTVSWYQQALGQGPQFIFQYYREEENGRGNFPPRFSGLQFPNYSSELNVNALELDDSALYLCASSSDAATNEKLFFGSGTQLSVL.

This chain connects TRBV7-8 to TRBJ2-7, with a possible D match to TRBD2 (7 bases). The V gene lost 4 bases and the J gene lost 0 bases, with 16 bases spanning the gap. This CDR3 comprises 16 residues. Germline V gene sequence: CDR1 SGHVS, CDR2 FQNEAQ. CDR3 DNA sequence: TGTGCCAGCAGCTCCCCACGGGGGGCGAGCTCCTACGAGCAGTACTTC. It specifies CASSSPRGASSYEQYF.

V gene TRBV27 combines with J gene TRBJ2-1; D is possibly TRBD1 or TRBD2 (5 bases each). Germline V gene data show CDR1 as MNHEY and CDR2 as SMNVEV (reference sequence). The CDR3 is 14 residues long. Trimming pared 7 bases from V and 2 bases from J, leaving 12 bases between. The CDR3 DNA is TGTGCCAGCACCCCCGGGACGGCCTACAATGAGCAGTTCTTC. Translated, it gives CASTPGTAYNEQFF.

CDR3 DNA sequence: TGTGCCAGCAGCCCCTCTGCTGGAAACACCATATATTTT. It yields the protein CASSPSAGNTIYF. The gene calls are TRBV7-2 and TRBJ1-3; the D is unclear. The CDR3 runs to 13 residues. From germline, CDR1 is SGHTA and CDR2 FQGNSA. Trimming took 5 bases from V and 2 from J, leaving 7 bases between them.

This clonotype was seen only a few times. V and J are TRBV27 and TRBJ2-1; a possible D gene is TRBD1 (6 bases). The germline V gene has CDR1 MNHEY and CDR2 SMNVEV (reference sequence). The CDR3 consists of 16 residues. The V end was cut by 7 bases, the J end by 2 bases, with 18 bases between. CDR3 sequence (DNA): TGTGCCAGCAAACCGCAGGGGTTCGGCACCTACAATGAGCAGTTCTTC. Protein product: CASKPQGFGTYNEQFF.

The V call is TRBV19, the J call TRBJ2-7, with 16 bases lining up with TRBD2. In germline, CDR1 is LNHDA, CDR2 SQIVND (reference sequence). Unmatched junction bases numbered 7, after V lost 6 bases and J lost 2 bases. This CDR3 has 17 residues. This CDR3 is CASSRPGTSGGAYEQYF. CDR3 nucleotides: TGTGCCAGTAGCCGTCCCGGGACTAGCGGGGGGGCCTACGAGCAGTACTTC.

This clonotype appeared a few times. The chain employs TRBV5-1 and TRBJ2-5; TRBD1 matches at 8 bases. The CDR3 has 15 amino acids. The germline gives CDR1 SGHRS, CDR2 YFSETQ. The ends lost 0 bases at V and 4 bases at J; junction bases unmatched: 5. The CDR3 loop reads CASSLVDRGGETQYF. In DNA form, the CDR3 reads TGCGCCAGCAGCTTGGTCGACAGGGGAGGAGAGACCCAGTACTTC.

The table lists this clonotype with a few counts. The CDR3 nucleotides read TGTGCCGCTCAGGGGGGGATGCGGACCACAGATACGCAGTATTTT. This encodes CAAQGGMRTTDTQYF. The chain is built from TRBV10-3 and TRBJ2-3; D may be TRBD1 or TRBD2 (7 bases each). V lost 11 bases, J lost 2 bases, and 20 bases lay in between. The CDR3 consists of 15 residues. CDR1 is ENHRY and CDR2 is SYGVKD in the germline V gene.

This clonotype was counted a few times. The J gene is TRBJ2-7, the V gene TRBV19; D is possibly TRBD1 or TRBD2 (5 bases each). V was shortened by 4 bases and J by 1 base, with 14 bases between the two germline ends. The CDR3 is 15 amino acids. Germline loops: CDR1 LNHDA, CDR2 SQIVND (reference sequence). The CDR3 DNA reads TGTGCCAGTAGTAGGGCCCGGGACGGTTCCTACGAGCAGTACTTC. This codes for CASSRARDGSYEQYF.

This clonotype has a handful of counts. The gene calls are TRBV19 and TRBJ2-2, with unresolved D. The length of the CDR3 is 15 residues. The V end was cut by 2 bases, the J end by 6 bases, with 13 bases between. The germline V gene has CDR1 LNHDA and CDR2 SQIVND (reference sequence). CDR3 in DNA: TGTGCCAGTAGTATATCCAGCGCGGCCCCCGGGGAGCTGTTTTTT. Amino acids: CASSISSAAPGELFF. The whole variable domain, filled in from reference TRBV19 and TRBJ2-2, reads DGGITQSPKYLFRKEGQNVTLSCEQNLNHDAMYWYRQDPGQGLRLIYYSQIVNDFQKGDIAEGYSVSREKKESFPLTVTSAQKNPTAFYLCASSISSAAPGELFFGEGSRLTVL.

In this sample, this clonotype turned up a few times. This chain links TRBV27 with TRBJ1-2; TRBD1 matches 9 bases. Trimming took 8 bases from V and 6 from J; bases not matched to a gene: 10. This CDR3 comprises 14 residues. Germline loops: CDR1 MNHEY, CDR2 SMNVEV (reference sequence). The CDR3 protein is CASGGQGKVDGYTF. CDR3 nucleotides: TGTGCCAGCGGCGGACAGGGGAAGGTAGATGGCTACACCTTC.

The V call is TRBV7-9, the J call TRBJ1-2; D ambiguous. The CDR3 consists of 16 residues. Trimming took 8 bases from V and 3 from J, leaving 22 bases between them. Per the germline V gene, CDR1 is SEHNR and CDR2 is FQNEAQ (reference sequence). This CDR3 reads CASAAIWQVNHYGYTF. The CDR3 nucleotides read TGTGCCAGCGCAGCGATTTGGCAGGTCAACCACTATGGCTACACCTTC.